This paragraph covers one T cell receptor beta chain sequence. Its antigen is not known. It was with 60 Vbeta and 13 Jbeta primers that the PCR ran. The table came from immunoSEQ multiplex PCR; TCRdb's copy has only in-frame clones and leaves some out. Here the sample spans some 150,000 clones, roughly 80% being singletons. The data were taken from a study of cytomegalovirus exposure and HLA in healthy donors. Study outcomes and limitations: The productive fraction for most TCR beta V segments was about 87% or about 30% in an earlier analysis. The records held CMV serostatus as the only immune exposure information.

Germline V gene sequence: CDR1 SGDLS, CDR2 YYNGEE. Between the trimmed V and J ends, which lost 4 bases and 2 bases, there was a span of 9 bases. The CDR3 loop spans 13 amino acids. Sequenced sample: PBMCs. The source of this sequence is a male donor in good health and CMV-seronegative. This chain connects TRBV9 to TRBJ2-5; no firm D call. CDR3 bases: TGTGCCAGCAGCCAAACCGGGCAAGAGACCCAGTACTTC. As protein: CASSQTGQETQYF.